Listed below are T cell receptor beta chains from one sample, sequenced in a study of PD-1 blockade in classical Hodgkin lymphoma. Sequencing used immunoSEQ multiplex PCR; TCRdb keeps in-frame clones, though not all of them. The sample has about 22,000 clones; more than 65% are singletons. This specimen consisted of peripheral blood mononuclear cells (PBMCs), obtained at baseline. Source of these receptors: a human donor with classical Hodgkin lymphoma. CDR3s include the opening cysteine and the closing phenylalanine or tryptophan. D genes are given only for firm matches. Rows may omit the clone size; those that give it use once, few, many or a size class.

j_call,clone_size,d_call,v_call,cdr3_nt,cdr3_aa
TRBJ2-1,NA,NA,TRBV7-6,TGTGCCAGCAGCTTAGACGGGGCCCGGCGGGATGAGCAGTTCTTC,CASSLDGARRDEQFF
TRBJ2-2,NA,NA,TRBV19,TGTGCCAGTAGTATCGCACCCAGCACCGGGGAGCTGTTTTTT,CASSIAPSTGELFF
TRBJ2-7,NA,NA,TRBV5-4,TGTGCCAGCAGTTCGAGGGGGAGGTCCTACGAGCAGTACTTC,CASSSRGRSYEQYF
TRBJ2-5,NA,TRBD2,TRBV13,TGTGCCAGCAGCCTGGATCTCGACGGGACTAGCGGGGGGTCCCGAGGAGAGACCCAGTACTTC,CASSLDLDGTSGGSRGETQYF
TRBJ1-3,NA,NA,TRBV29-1,TGCAGCGTCGAACCCCTTCAGGACTCTGGAAACACCATATATTTT,CSVEPLQDSGNTIYF
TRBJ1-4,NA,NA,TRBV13,TGTGCCAGCAGCTTAGGGCGGGATGAAAAACTGTTTTTT,CASSLGRDEKLFF
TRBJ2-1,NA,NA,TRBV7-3,TGTGCCAGCAGCTTATCCCCCGACGGCCGCTGGGGTGAGCAGTTCTTC,CASSLSPDGRWGEQFF
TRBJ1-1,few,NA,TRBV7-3,TGTGCCAGCAGCTTCTCTATGAACACTGAAGCTTTCTTT,CASSFSMNTEAFF
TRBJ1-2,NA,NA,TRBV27,TGTGCCAGCAGTCCCACCGCCGGAAGGTCTTTACCCCTCTATGGCTACACCTTC,CASSPTAGRSLPLYGYTF
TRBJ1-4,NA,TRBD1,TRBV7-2,TGTGCCAGCAGCTTCGACAGGGGGAGAGCCAATAATGAAAAACTGTTTTTT,CASSFDRGRANNEKLFF
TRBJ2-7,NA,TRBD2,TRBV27,TGTGCCAGCAGTGGACTAGCTCAGTACGAGCAGTACTTC,CASSGLAQYEQYF
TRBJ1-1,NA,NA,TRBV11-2,TGTGCCAGCGAAGGGGATACTCGCAACACTGAAGCTTTCTTT,CASEGDTRNTEAFF
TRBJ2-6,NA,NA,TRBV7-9,TGTGCCAGCAGTAGCACCGCCCACTCTGGGGCCAACGTCCTGACTTTC,CASSSTAHSGANVLTF
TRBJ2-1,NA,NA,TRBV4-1,TGCGCCAGCAACGAGGGCTTGGGTGAGCAGTTCTTC,CASNEGLGEQFF
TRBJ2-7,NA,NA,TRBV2,TGTGCCACCGGCCCTCGAGACTACGAGCAGTACTTC,CATGPRDYEQYF
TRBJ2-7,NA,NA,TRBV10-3,TGTGCCATCGTCATGGGCCCAGGGCCTTCCTACGAGCAGTACTTC,CAIVMGPGPSYEQYF
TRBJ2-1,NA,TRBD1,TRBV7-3,TGTGCCAGCAGGGGACAGGGAGTGGATGAGCAGTTCTTC,CASRGQGVDEQFF
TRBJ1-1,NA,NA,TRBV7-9,TGTGCCAGCAGCTTACTTCGGGGAAACACTGAAGCTTTCTTT,CASSLLRGNTEAFF
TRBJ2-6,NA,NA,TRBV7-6,TGTGCCAGCAGCTTACCGGGGATCTCTGGGGCCAACGTCCTGACTTTC,CASSLPGISGANVLTF
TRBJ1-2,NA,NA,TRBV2,TGTGCCAGCAGTGAAGCGTCGGGCCCGTATGGCTACACCTTC,CASSEASGPYGYTF
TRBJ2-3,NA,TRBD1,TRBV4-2,TGTGCCAGCAGCCCCGAGGACAGGGGGGGCACAGATACGCAGTATTTT,CASSPEDRGGTDTQYF
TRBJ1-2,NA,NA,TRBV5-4,TGTGCCAGCAGCGGCGGGACATCCTTAGGCTACACCTTC,CASSGGTSLGYTF
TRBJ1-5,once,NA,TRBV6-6,TGTGCCAGCCTAGAGTATAGCAATCAGCCCCAGCATTTT,CASLEYSNQPQHF
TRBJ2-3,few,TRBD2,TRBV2,TGTGCCAGCAGGTCGAGCGGGGTTAGATCAGATACGCAGTATTTT,CASRSSGVRSDTQYF
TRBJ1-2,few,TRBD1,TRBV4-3,TGCGCCAGCAGCCAAGATAGGTTCGAAGGACAGGTCTATGGCTACACCTTC,CASSQDRFEGQVYGYTF
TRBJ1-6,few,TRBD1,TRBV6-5,TGTGCCAGCAGCCCCGGGACAGGGGGAGGTTCACCCCTCCACTTT,CASSPGTGGGSPLHF
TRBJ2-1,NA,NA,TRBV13,TGTGCCAGCAGCCAACTCCGGGGGCAGGGGTGGGATGAGCAGTTCTTC,CASSQLRGQGWDEQFF
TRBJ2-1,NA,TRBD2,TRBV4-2,TGTGCCAGCAGCCGAGGACTAGCGGGGGGCCAACACAATGAGCAGTTCTTC,CASSRGLAGGQHNEQFF
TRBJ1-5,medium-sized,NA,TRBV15,TGTGCCACCAGCAGAGATATACAGCCTTCGTGGCCCCAGCATTTT,CATSRDIQPSWPQHF
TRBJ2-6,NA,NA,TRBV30,TGTGCCTGGAGTACCTCTGGGGCCAACGTCCTGACTTTC,CAWSTSGANVLTF
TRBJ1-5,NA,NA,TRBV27,TGTGCCAGCAGTTTCGGGGGGATCGTGCCCCAGCATTTT,CASSFGGIVPQHF
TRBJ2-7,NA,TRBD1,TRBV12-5,TGTGCTAGTGGTTTGGCAGTGGGACAGTCCTACGAGCAGTACTTC,CASGLAVGQSYEQYF
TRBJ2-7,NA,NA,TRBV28,TGTGCCAGCACTACTTTTGGGCTGACCAGACCCTACGAGCAGTACTTC,CASTTFGLTRPYEQYF
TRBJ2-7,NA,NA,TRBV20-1,TGCAGTGCCTCTGCGGCGTCCGAGCAGTACTTC,CSASAASEQYF
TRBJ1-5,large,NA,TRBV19,TGTGCCAGTAGTATATCTGGAGTGGGCAATCAGCCCCAGCATTTT,CASSISGVGNQPQHF
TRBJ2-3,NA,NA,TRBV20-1,TGCAGTGCTACCCCACAGAATACGCAGTATTTT,CSATPQNTQYF
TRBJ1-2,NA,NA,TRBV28,TGTGCCAGCAGTTTAACCGATCTTTATGGCTACACCTTC,CASSLTDLYGYTF
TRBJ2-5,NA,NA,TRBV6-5,TGTGCCAGCAGGGAAGGACTGAAAGAGACCCAGTACTTC,CASREGLKETQYF
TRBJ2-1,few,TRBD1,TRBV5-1,TGCGCCAGCAGCCACGGACAGGGGGGGAGGAATGAGCAGTTCTTC,CASSHGQGGRNEQFF
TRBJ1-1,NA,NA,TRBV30,TGTGCCTGGGGCGAGGGGGGTGAAGCTTTCTTT,CAWGEGGEAFF
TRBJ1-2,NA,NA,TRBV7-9,TGTGCCAGCAGCTGGGAGTCAAACTATGGCTACACCTTC,CASSWESNYGYTF
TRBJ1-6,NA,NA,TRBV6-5,TGTGCCAGCAGTTATGGTGCAGGTTCACCCCTCCACTTT,CASSYGAGSPLHF
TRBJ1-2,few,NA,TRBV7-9,TGTGCCAGCAGCTTAGGTACAGGAAGCTATGGCTACACCTTC,CASSLGTGSYGYTF
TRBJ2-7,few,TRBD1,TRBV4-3,TGCGCCAGCAGCCAAACAGGGGGCTACGAGCAGTACTTC,CASSQTGGYEQYF
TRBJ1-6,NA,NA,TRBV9,TGTGCCAGCAGCGTACTAACAGATCGGAATTCACCCCTCCACTTT,CASSVLTDRNSPLHF
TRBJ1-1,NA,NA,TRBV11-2,TGTGCAACCTTCGGCGGGACTGAAGCTTTCTTT,CATFGGTEAFF
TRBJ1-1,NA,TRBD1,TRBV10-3,TGTGCCATCAGTGACAGGGGGATGGGGAACACTGAAGCTTTCTTT,CAISDRGMGNTEAFF
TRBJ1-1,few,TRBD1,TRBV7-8,TGTGCCAGCAGCTTAGCGGCGGGACAGCAGACTGAAGCTTTCTTT,CASSLAAGQQTEAFF
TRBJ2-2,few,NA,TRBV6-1,TGTGCCAGCAGAAACACGAACACCGGGGAGCTGTTTTTT,CASRNTNTGELFF
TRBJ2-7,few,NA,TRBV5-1,TGCGCCAGCAGCCTGGGACCGCCACCCTACGAGCAGTACTTC,CASSLGPPPYEQYF
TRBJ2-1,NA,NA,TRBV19,TGTGCCAGTAGCCCTAGGGACCCAGTGGGTGAGCAGTTCTTC,CASSPRDPVGEQFF
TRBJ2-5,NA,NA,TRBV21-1,TGTGCCAGCAGCAAAGTGGGGGCGCGGGAGACCCAGTACTTC,CASSKVGARETQYF
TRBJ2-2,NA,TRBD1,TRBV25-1,TGTGCCAGCAGTGACCCGACAGGGGTCACCGGGGAGCTGTTTTTT,CASSDPTGVTGELFF
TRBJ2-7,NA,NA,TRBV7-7,TGTGCTAGCAGCTTTGGGGATTCCTACGAGCAGTACTTC,CASSFGDSYEQYF
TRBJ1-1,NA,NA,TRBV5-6,TGTGCCAGCAGCTTCTACAGGAACACTGAAGCTTTCTTT,CASSFYRNTEAFF
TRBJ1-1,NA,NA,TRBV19,TGTGCCAGTAGTAACGACTTATTCATGAACACTGAAGCTTTCTTT,CASSNDLFMNTEAFF
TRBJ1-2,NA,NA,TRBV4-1,TGCGCCAGCAGCCAAGAGGACCAGGGGATCTATGGCTACACCTTC,CASSQEDQGIYGYTF
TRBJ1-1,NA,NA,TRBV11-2,TGTGCCAGCCACGGAAGGGCGGCTGAAGCTTTCTTT,CASHGRAAEAFF
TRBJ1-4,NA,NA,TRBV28,TGTGCCAGCAGTGTACACACAGTGACAACTAATGAAAAACTGTTTTTT,CASSVHTVTTNEKLFF
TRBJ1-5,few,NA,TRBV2,TGTGCCAGCAGTGTCCGTGACGGGGAAGGGGGCAATCAGCCCCAGCATTTT,CASSVRDGEGGNQPQHF